This T cell receptor (beta chain) was retrieved from a study of cytomegalovirus exposure and HLA in healthy donors. General study points: In an earlier analysis, productive rearrangement rates for most beta V segments clustered near 90% or 30%. When analyzed later, the rates of TCR association showed variation by HLA locus, with DRB1 the most and HLA-C the fewest. Presence/absence analyses treated sequencing depth as roughly uniform across donors.

60 Vbeta and 13 Jbeta primers were used in PCR. TCRdb's copy holds only in-frame clones and misses some; the assay was immunoSEQ multiplex PCR. The table includes about 120,000 clones, roughly 77% detected once. The CDR3 runs 16 residues. CDR1 and CDR2 (germline): LNHNV, YYDKDF (reference sequence). The V gene lost 3 bases and the J gene lost 0 bases, with 12 bases spanning the gap. Concerning this clone itself: The antigen remains undetermined.

The TCR originated in a man between 18 and 35 years old in good health and CMV-seronegative. The genes are TRBV15 and TRBJ2-4, with D unresolved. Sequenced sample: PBMCs. CDR3 protein: CATSSPGGIAKNIQYF. CDR3 in DNA: TGTGCCACCAGCAGTCCTGGCGGAATAGCCAAAAACATTCAGTACTTC.